These 23 T cell receptor beta chains share one sample of origin, sequenced in a study of T cell repertoires in ileal Crohn's disease. Clones were read by immunoSEQ multiplex PCR, and TCRdb kept only the in-frame ones, dropping some. The sample lists some 28,000 clones, about four fifths occurring once. Sequencing used ileal tissue. These receptors were collected from an adult with Crohn's disease.

The CDR3: CASSLRGQPGAFF. The DNA of the CDR3 is TGTGCCAGCAGCTTAAGGGGGCAGCCGGGAGCTTTCTTT. The V call is TRBV7-9, the J call TRBJ1-1, with 7 nucleotides matching TRBD1. Germline V gene sequence: CDR1 SEHNR, CDR2 FQNEAQ (reference sequence). V trimming: 2 bases; J trimming: 10 bases; junction bases outside the gene matches: 7. The CDR3 is 13 amino acids.

This sequence joins TRBV11-2 and TRBJ1-3; D unclear. Looked up from germline, CDR1 is SGHAT and CDR2 is FQNNGV. This CDR3 is 14 amino acids long. V gave up 5 bases and J gave up 3 bases, with 11 bases separating them. In DNA, the CDR3 is TGTGCCAGCAGCCGCCCTCTCGGTGGAAACACCATATATTTT. It specifies CASSRPLGGNTIYF.

This clone was detected only a few times. The chain recombines TRBV18 with TRBJ2-7; weak D call: TRBD2 (6 bases). The CDR3 consists of 13 residues. Trimming removed 8 bases from V and 5 bases from J, with 16 bases in between. CDR1 and CDR2 (germline): KGHSH, LQKENI. The CDR3 nucleotides read TGTGCCAGCCGCCCGAGACTAGTCGACGAGCAGTACTTC. Its translation: CASRPRLVDEQYF.

V gene TRBV18 combines with J gene TRBJ1-3; possible D gene TRBD1, 6 bases. The CDR3 sequence is 16 residues long. Germline lookup yields CDR1 KGHSH and CDR2 LQKENI. The V gene lost 10 bases and the J gene lost 2 bases, with 21 bases spanning the gap. CDR3 nucleotides: TGTGCCACCTATGGGGGGGCAACATCGGCTGGAAACACCATATATTTT. Amino acid sequence: CATYGGATSAGNTIYF. Supplemented by reference TRBV18 and TRBJ1-3, the full variable domain reads NAGVMQNPRHLVRRRGQEARLRCSPMKGHSHVYWYRQLPEEGLKFMVYLQKENIIDESGMPKERFSAEFPKEGPSILRIQQVVRGDSAAYFCATYGGATSAGNTIYFGEGSWLTVV.

V usage is TRBV30 and J usage is TRBJ2-3, with D unclear. From germline, CDR1 is GTSNPN and CDR2 SVGIG (reference sequence). Trimming pared 2 bases from V and 1 base from J, leaving 4 bases between. The CDR3 runs 12 residues. The CDR3 reads CAWSQGTDTQYF. The CDR3 nucleotides are TGTGCCTGGAGTCAGGGCACAGATACGCAGTATTTT.

This rearrangement joins TRBV6-1 to TRBJ2-1; 12 nucleotides line up with TRBD2. V dropped 8 bases and J dropped 3; count of bases not matched to a gene: 5. Germline CDR1 reads MNHNS; CDR2 reads SASEGT. The CDR3 length is 15 residues. In DNA, the CDR3 is TGTGCCAGCGGACCGGGACTAGCGGGCTACAATGAGCAGTTCTTC. This gives the protein CASGPGLAGYNEQFF.

This chain links TRBV18 with TRBJ1-2; 9 bases map to TRBD1. Germline V lookup: CDR1 KGHSH, CDR2 LQKENI. The CDR3 contains 16 residues. V was pared by 6 bases and J by 7 bases, with 15 bases of the junction left unmatched. This CDR3 reads CASSREQGAPIGGYTF. Written as DNA, the CDR3 is TGTGCCAGCTCGCGGGAACAGGGGGCGCCCATAGGTGGCTACACCTTC.

With respect to this clone: The same CDR3 can be traced to other DNA sequences in this sample. This rearrangement joins TRBV6-4 to TRBJ2-1, with unresolved D. V dropped 5 bases and J dropped 4 bases, with 9 bases sitting between them. This CDR3 has 13 amino acids. Germline CDR1 MRHNA, CDR2 SNTAGT. The chain's CDR3 is CASSLNSYNEQFF. CDR3 DNA: TGTGCCAGCAGTCTTAACAGTTACAATGAGCAGTTCTTC.

The chain uses TRBV18 and TRBJ2-1, with a weak D call TRBD1 (6 bases). The CDR3 is 15 amino acids. V was shortened by 3 bases and J by 7 bases, with 16 bases between the two germline ends. Germline V gene lookup returns CDR1 KGHSH and CDR2 LQKENI. The CDR3 loop is CASSPGQGLRNEQFF. The CDR3 DNA follows: TGTGCCAGCTCACCGGGACAAGGACTTAGAAATGAGCAGTTCTTC.

This clone was counted once. The chain uses TRBV9 and TRBJ2-1; possibly TRBD2 for D (5 bases). The CDR3 totals 16 residues. The ends were cut back, 1 base at V and 4 bases at J, with 15 bases in the middle. Looked up from germline, CDR1 is SGDLS and CDR2 is YYNGEE. CDR3 sequence reads: CASSVLATLTYNEQFF. The CDR3 bases are TGTGCCAGCAGCGTATTAGCGACCCTCACTTACAATGAGCAGTTCTTC.

The J gene is TRBJ2-1, the V gene TRBV2, with 12 bases aligning to TRBD2. The CDR3 is made up of 14 amino acids. Germline V lookup: CDR1 SNHLY, CDR2 FYNNEI. Trimming at V came to 8 bases and at J to 4 bases, leaving 3 bases not matched to a gene. The CDR3 coding sequence is TGTGCCAGCCAAGGACTAGCGGGGTACAATGAGCAGTTCTTC. It codes for CASQGLAGYNEQFF.

The chain employs TRBV19 and TRBJ2-1; 11 positions agree with TRBD1. V was clipped by 6 bases and J by 2 bases; unmatched bases: 6. Germline V CDR1 and CDR2: LNHDA, SQIVND (reference sequence). The CDR3 has 16 residues. The CDR3 DNA sequence: TGTGCCAGTAGCCCGGGACAGGGGGGTACCTACAATGAGCAGTTCTTC. Translation: CASSPGQGGTYNEQFF.

V and J are TRBV2 and TRBJ1-2; the match to TRBD1 covers 9 bases. With 6 bases clipped from V and 7 bases from J, the junction kept 6 bases outside the gene matches. The CDR3 consists of 13 residues. From germline, CDR1 is SNHLY and CDR2 FYNNEI. This chain's CDR3 is CASRDRGIGGYTF. For the CDR3, the DNA is TGTGCCAGCAGGGACAGGGGAATTGGTGGCTACACCTTC. Filled out from reference TRBV2 and TRBJ1-2, the complete variable domain reads EPEVTQTPSHQVTQMGQEVILRCVPISNHLYFYWYRQILGQKVEFLVSFYNNEISEKSEIFDDQFSVERPDGSNFTLKIRSTKLEDSAMYFCASRDRGIGGYTFGSGTRLTVV.

This chain uses TRBV30 with TRBJ1-1; maybe TRBD1 (6 bases). Germline loops: CDR1 GTSNPN, CDR2 SVGIG (reference sequence). The CDR3 covers 13 residues. Trimming cost V 5 bases and J 0 bases, with 10 bases left between them. CDR3 region: CAWGGLVNTEAFF. DNA for the CDR3: TGTGCCTGGGGGGGCTTAGTGAACACTGAAGCTTTCTTT. Drawing the rest from reference TRBV30 and TRBJ1-1, the complete variable domain is SQTIHQWPATLVQPVGSPLSLECTVEGTSNPNLYWYRQAAGRGLQLLFYSVGIGQISSEVPQNLSASRPQDRQFILSSKKLLLSDSGFYLCAWGGLVNTEAFFGQGTRLTVV.

The J gene is TRBJ2-5, the V gene TRBV5-6; D not resolved. Judging by the DNA end, TRBJ2-7 fits better; the J call may be wrong. This CDR3 has 12 amino acids. Germline V gene data show CDR1 as SGHDT and CDR2 as YYEEEE. The CDR3 coding sequence is TGTGCCAGCAGCACTATTCACTACGAGCAGTACTTC. Protein: CASSTIHYEQYF.

The rearrangement joins TRBV7-9 to TRBJ2-1; D possibly corresponds to TRBD1 (5 bases). From germline, CDR1 is SEHNR and CDR2 FQNEAQ (reference sequence). The CDR3 is 13 residues long. The V gene lost 1 base and the J gene lost 10 bases, with 11 bases spanning the gap. CDR3 sequence: CASSLGVQGEQFF. The CDR3 region has the DNA TGTGCCAGCAGCTTAGGGGTTCAGGGCGAGCAGTTCTTC. The whole variable domain, filled in from reference TRBV7-9 and TRBJ2-1, reads DTGVSQNPRHKITKRGQNVTFRCDPISEHNRLYWYRQTLGQGPEFLTYFQNEAQLEKSRLLSDRFSAERPKGSFSTLEIQRTEQGDSAMYLCASSLGVQGEQFFGPGTRLTVL.

The chain couples TRBV2 to TRBJ2-2; a weak D match, TRBD1 (5 bases). Trimming stripped 5 bases from V and 4 bases from J, with 8 bases between. This CDR3 region has 13 residues. Germline V gives CDR1 SNHLY, CDR2 FYNNEI. This chain's CDR3 is CASSSGFTGELFF. The CDR3 nucleotides are TGTGCCAGCAGTTCAGGGTTCACCGGGGAGCTGTTTTTT.

This clone was seen a few times. The chain is built from TRBV30 and TRBJ2-5; no firm D call. Deletions cut 1 base from V and 4 bases from J, with 7 bases between. The CDR3 consists of 12 residues. Germline CDR1 reads GTSNPN; CDR2 reads SVGIG (reference sequence). This CDR3 is CAWSALRETQYF. The CDR3 DNA reads as TGTGCCTGGAGTGCTCTTCGAGAGACCCAGTACTTC.

This clone was seen more than once but under ten times. The V gene is TRBV4-2, the J gene TRBJ1-1; 8 bases are shared with TRBD1. Trimming took 7 bases from V and 2 from J; bases not matched to a gene: 9. CDR3 size: 15 residues. Germline CDR1 is LGHNA and CDR2 is YNFKEQ. The CDR3 reads CASTLQDRANTEAFF. CDR3 coding DNA: TGTGCCAGCACCCTGCAGGACAGGGCCAACACTGAAGCTTTCTTT.

Worth noting for this clone: Other DNA variants within this sample encode the same CDR3. V usage is TRBV9 and J usage is TRBJ1-6; a possible D gene is TRBD1 (5 bases). The CDR3 extends over 14 amino acids. V lost 0 bases and J lost 5, with 6 bases in between. Germline loops: CDR1 SGDLS, CDR2 YYNGEE. CDR3 nucleotides: TGTGCCAGCAGCGTAGGGGGGGATAATTCACCCCTCCACTTT. Its translation: CASSVGGDNSPLHF. The variable domain in full, with the rest retrieved from reference TRBV9 and TRBJ1-6, is DSGVTQTPKHLITATGQRVTLRCSPRSGDLSVYWYQQSLDQGLQFLIQYYNGEERAKGNILERFSAQQFPDLHSELNLSSLELGDSALYFCASSVGGDNSPLHFGNGTRLTVT.

J is TRBJ1-4 and V is TRBV9; TRBD1 matches 7 bases. Germline V lookup: CDR1 SGDLS, CDR2 YYNGEE. The CDR3 contains 16 residues. Trimming cost V 0 bases and J 5 bases; bases outside gene matches: 7. The CDR3 coding sequence is TGTGCCAGCAGCGTAGGAATTGGACAGGACAATGAAAAACTGTTTTTT. This translates into CASSVGIGQDNEKLFF.

As DNA, the CDR3 is TGCGCCAGCAGCTTGGCAGCGGGAGGGCAGGTGAATGAGCAGTTCTTC. Residues: CASSLAAGGQVNEQFF. The chain is built from TRBV5-1 and TRBJ2-1, with TRBD2 matching over 10 bases. The CDR3 is 16 amino acids. Germline assignment: CDR1 SGHRS and CDR2 YFSETQ. With 0 bases clipped from V and 7 bases from J, the junction kept 7 bases outside the gene matches.

The chain has TRBV28 and TRBJ1-1, with 9 nucleotides matching TRBD1. The CDR3 has 11 residues. Germline CDR1 is MDHEN and CDR2 is SYDVKM. V lost 4 bases and J lost 10; bases outside the gene matches: 1. CDR3 amino acids: CASSSDRGAFF. The CDR3 DNA sequence: TGTGCCAGCAGTTCGGACAGGGGAGCTTTCTTT.